Sequencing of this T cell receptor beta chain was carried out in a study of vaccination and CD4 T cells after COVID-19. Looked up from germline, CDR1 is MNHNS and CDR2 is SASEGT. The trim removed 8 bases at V and 2 bases at J, leaving 9 bases unmatched. CDR3 length: 15 residues. TCRdb called the PCR reads again in MiXCR, with one record for every CDR3 protein. The table shows more than 20,000 distinct CDR3 sequences, with around 49% occurring only once. This clonotype was counted only a few times. The clonotype was recovered from a human donor who had recovered from COVID-19. This rearrangement joins TRBV6-1 to TRBJ2-3; TRBD1 matches 8 bases. Sequenced here: CD4+ T cells from blood, sampled before SARS-CoV-2 vaccination. The CDR3 DNA sequence: TGTGCCAGCGACAGGGGCCGGCCCCTCACAGATACGCAGTATTTT. Protein product: CASDRGRPLTDTQYF.